This T cell receptor beta chain is from a study of technical replicates of blood from a handful of donors. Produced via immunoSEQ multiplex PCR; TCRdb's table is partial and in-frame only. In the table there are over 70,000 clones, around 93% of which are singletons. Per germline, CDR1 MNHNS and CDR2 SASEGT. V lost 6 bases, J lost 3 bases, and 8 bases stayed unmatched. The CDR3 is 14 residues long. The chain recombines TRBV6-1 with TRBJ2-7; 7 bases are a match to TRBD1. The sample taken for sequencing was T cells isolated from PBMCs. The receptor comes from a human donor in good health. The DNA of the CDR3 is TGTGCCAGCAGCCAACAGGGGATAAACTACGAGCAGTACTTC. Residues: CASSQQGINYEQYF.